Below are 28 T cell receptor beta chains sequenced from a single sample in a study of blood T cell repertoires in COVID-19. TCRdb keeps only in-frame clones here, not all; method: immunoSEQ multiplex PCR. The sample records 120,000 or so clones, 55% to 70% being singletons. Source material: peripheral blood. The receptors were sampled from a woman in her 70s with acute or convalescent COVID-19.

The CDR3, as DNA: TGTGCCAGCAGCTCAGTACAGGGGCAAGCTTTCTTT. This gives the protein CASSSVQGQAFF. V gene TRBV11-1 combines with J gene TRBJ1-1; TRBD1 aligns across 7 bases. The CDR3 is 12 residues long. The trim removed 4 bases at V and 9 bases at J, leaving 5 bases unmatched. Germline V gene lookup returns CDR1 SGHAT and CDR2 FQDESV (reference sequence).

The chain combines TRBV4-2 with TRBJ2-1; D unclear. CDR3 length: 14 residues. Trimming took 0 bases from V and 3 from J, leaving 6 bases between them. Germline V CDR1 and CDR2: LGHNA, YNFKEQ. The CDR3 DNA is TGTGCCAGCAGCCAAGATAAACTCTACAATGAGCAGTTCTTC. Encoded protein: CASSQDKLYNEQFF.

The chain carries TRBV6-1 and TRBJ2-5, with 9 positions matching TRBD2. V trimming: 4 bases; J trimming: 3 bases; junction bases outside the gene matches: 9. This CDR3 has 16 residues. Germline V gene lookup returns CDR1 MNHNS and CDR2 SASEGT. This CDR3 is CASSVLAGVGKETQYF. As DNA, the CDR3 is TGTGCCAGCAGTGTTTTAGCGGGAGTGGGCAAAGAGACCCAGTACTTC.

The chain carries TRBV24-1 and TRBJ2-3; 10 positions agree with TRBD2. CDR1 is KGHDR, CDR2 SFDVKD, per germline. The CDR3 runs 20 residues. V gave up 3 bases and J gave up 0 bases; unmatched junction bases: 14. The CDR3 DNA reads as TGTGCCACCAGTGATCCAGGTTTCGGTAGCGGGAGGAGTAGCACAGATACGCAGTATTTT. Its translation is CATSDPGFGSGRSSTDTQYF.

V gene TRBV6-5 combines with J gene TRBJ2-1; D may be TRBD1 (6 bases). Per germline, CDR1 MNHEY and CDR2 SVGAGI. The CDR3 loop spans 13 amino acids. V was cut by 6 bases and J by 9 bases, with 15 bases left in between. The CDR3 loop reads CASSTHRVSEQFF. The CDR3 DNA follows: TGTGCCAGCAGCACACACAGGGTGAGTGAGCAGTTCTTC.

This CDR3 reads CASSQGQGLGQETQYF. The CDR3 region has the DNA TGCGCCAGCAGCCAAGGACAGGGATTGGGACAAGAGACCCAGTACTTC. The chain is built from TRBV4-1 and TRBJ2-5; 7 positions agree with TRBD1. CDR3 length equals 16 residues. V lost 1 base and J lost 2; bases outside the gene matches: 7. The germline V gene encodes CDR1 MGHRA and CDR2 YSYEKL.

This clone was seen a handful of times. In DNA form, the CDR3 reads TGTGCCAGCAGGGGGGCCGGGAGGGCCGGAAATGAGCAGTTCTTC. Protein sequence: CASRGAGRAGNEQFF. This chain links TRBV27 with TRBJ2-1, with 8 bases identical to TRBD2. Trimming cost V 6 bases and J 7 bases; bases outside gene matches: 11. This CDR3 has 15 residues. Germline lookup yields CDR1 MNHEY and CDR2 SMNVEV (reference sequence).

For this clone: At one end the junction does not follow the germline gene, possibly because of a read error. The chain couples TRBV7-7 to TRBJ2-5, with 7 positions matching TRBD2. The CDR3 spans 15 residues. Germline loops: CDR1 SSHAT, CDR2 FNYEAQ (reference sequence). CDR3 nucleotides: TGTGCTAGCAGCTTAGACTGGGGGGGGTCGGAGACCCAGTACTTC. Protein: CASSLDWGGSETQYF.

This chain connects TRBV19 to TRBJ2-1; a possible D gene is TRBD2 (5 bases). Deletions cut 4 bases from V and 7 bases from J, with 17 bases between. Germline CDR1 is LNHDA and CDR2 is SQIVND (reference sequence). The CDR3 is 15 amino acids. The CDR3, as DNA: TGTGCCAGTAGTAGCACCTGGGGAGTTAAGAATGAGCAGTTCTTC. Its protein is CASSSTWGVKNEQFF.

V usage is TRBV10-3 and J usage is TRBJ1-5, with TRBD1 identical over 9 bases. The V and J ends lost 0 bases and 9 bases, in that order; junction bases with no gene match: 6. CDR1 is ENHRY, CDR2 SYGVKD, per germline. The CDR3 has 15 amino acids. DNA of the CDR3: TGTGCCATCAGTGAGTCCACAGGGGGCAAGCGGCCCCAGCATTTT. Its protein product is CAISESTGGKRPQHF.

The CDR3: CASSEAGTGVVNEQFF. In nucleotides, the CDR3 is TGTGCCAGCAGTGAAGCCGGGACAGGGGTAGTAAATGAGCAGTTCTTC. The chain is built from TRBV25-1 and TRBJ2-1; TRBD1 aligns across 10 bases. Germline V gene lookup returns CDR1 MGHDK and CDR2 SYGVNS. The CDR3 has 16 amino acids. V was clipped by 2 bases and J by 7 bases; unmatched bases: 8.

This sequence joins TRBV19 and TRBJ1-1; D is possibly TRBD1 (6 bases). The CDR3 runs 14 residues. Germline V gene lookup returns CDR1 LNHDA and CDR2 SQIVND (reference sequence). Between the trimmed V and J ends, which lost 5 bases and 3 bases, there was a span of 13 bases. The CDR3 DNA follows: TGTGCCAGTAGTCCACAGGGAAAGTACACTGAAGCTTTCTTT. It is translated as CASSPQGKYTEAFF.

The chain combines TRBV7-8 with TRBJ1-4; D gene uncertain. The germline V and J ends were trimmed by 5 bases and 15 bases, with 16 bases remaining between them. CDR3 size: 12 residues. Per germline, CDR1 SGHVS and CDR2 FQNEAQ. The chain's CDR3 is CASSPGSGKVFF. CDR3 DNA sequence: TGTGCCAGCAGCCCCGGATCGGGGAAGGTGTTTTTT.

As DNA, the CDR3 is TGTGCCAGCAGTTTATTGGGGGCCACCTACGAGCAGTACTTC. Amino acid sequence: CASSLLGATYEQYF. The chain recombines TRBV27 with TRBJ2-7, with a possible D match to TRBD1 (6 bases). This CDR3 has 14 residues. The germline V gene has CDR1 MNHEY and CDR2 SMNVEV (reference sequence). Trimming took off 1 base at V and 2 bases at J, with 9 bases between the two ends.

This clone was recorded many times. V and J are TRBV12-5 and TRBJ2-1, with 9 bases lining up with TRBD2. The germline V gene encodes CDR1 LGHNT and CDR2 FRNRAP. This CDR3 region has 14 residues. The ends lost 6 bases at V and 6 bases at J; junction bases unmatched: 6. The CDR3 is CASGGGGALNEQFF. The CDR3 DNA sequence: TGTGCTAGTGGAGGCGGGGGGGCCCTCAATGAGCAGTTCTTC.

The chain combines TRBV6-1 with TRBJ2-7, with D possibly TRBD1 on 6 matching bases. This CDR3 is 15 amino acids long. Trimming took off 2 bases at V and 4 bases at J, with 15 bases between the two ends. Germline CDR1 reads MNHNS; CDR2 reads SASEGT. The CDR3 spells CASSETGTPFYEQYF. CDR3 nucleotide sequence: TGTGCCAGCAGTGAAACCGGGACACCGTTTTACGAGCAGTACTTC.

The chain combines TRBV9 with TRBJ1-6; D remains unclear. Trimming removed 4 bases from V and 7 bases from J, with 15 bases in between. Germline V lookup: CDR1 SGDLS, CDR2 YYNGEE. The CDR3 spans 15 residues. This CDR3 reads CASSPRESSNSPLHF. In DNA, the CDR3 is TGTGCCAGCAGCCCCCGGGAAAGCTCCAATTCACCCCTCCACTTT.

V is TRBV19 and J is TRBJ1-1; tentative D call: TRBD1 (5 bases). The CDR3 has 15 residues. Germline loops: CDR1 LNHDA, CDR2 SQIVND (reference sequence). Trimming took off 3 bases at V and 6 bases at J, with 17 bases between the two ends. CDR3 nucleotide sequence: TGTGCCAGTAGTATTCAATCCCCAGGGTATCCTGAAGCTTTCTTT. This codes for CASSIQSPGYPEAFF. The variable domain in full, with the rest retrieved from reference TRBV19 and TRBJ1-1, is DGGITQSPKYLFRKEGQNVTLSCEQNLNHDAMYWYRQDPGQGLRLIYYSQIVNDFQKGDIAEGYSVSREKKESFPLTVTSAQKNPTAFYLCASSIQSPGYPEAFFGQGTRLTVV.

This clone was counted between two and nine times. The chain couples TRBV6-5 to TRBJ1-1, with 7 bases identical to TRBD1. The CDR3 covers 10 residues. Germline CDR1 MNHEY, CDR2 SVGAGI. V lost 10 bases to trimming and J lost 9 bases; unmatched junction nucleotides: 5. In DNA form, the CDR3 reads TGTGCCACAGCGACAGGGAAAGCTTTCTTT. This codes for CATATGKAFF.

The V and J genes are TRBV12-5 and TRBJ2-5; 7 bases line up with TRBD1. Germline values: CDR1 LGHNT, CDR2 FRNRAP. The CDR3 has 15 amino acids. V was pared by 1 base and J by 4 bases, with 6 bases of the junction left unmatched. This CDR3 reads CASGLGGGYGETQYF. The CDR3 DNA sequence: TGTGCTAGTGGTTTGGGAGGGGGCTATGGAGAGACCCAGTACTTC.

This clone turned up a few times. CDR3 region: CARSSQGYEQYF. Written as DNA, the CDR3 is TGTGCCAGAAGCTCACAGGGGTACGAGCAGTACTTC. The chain has TRBV5-3 and TRBJ2-7; 7 bases align to TRBD1. TRBV5-3 is an open reading frame whose function is uncertain. The CDR3 loop spans 12 amino acids. The V segment lost 3 bases and the J segment 4 bases; nucleotides outside the gene matches: 1.

The chain carries TRBV6-4 and TRBJ1-1; weak D call: TRBD1 (6 bases). CDR1 MRHNA and CDR2 SNTAGT come from the germline V gene. The CDR3 has 15 residues. Trimming shortened V by 0 bases and J by 1 base, and 9 bases separated the two germline ends. The CDR3 region is CASSDSGTSNTEAFF. The CDR3 nucleotides read TGTGCCAGCAGTGACTCGGGGACATCGAACACTGAAGCTTTCTTT.

The rearrangement links TRBV10-2 to TRBJ1-6, with 10 bases aligning to TRBD1. Germline values: CDR1 WSHSY, CDR2 SAAADI. After removal of 3 bases from V and 7 bases from J, the junction contained 9 bases not matched to a gene. CDR3 size: 17 residues. The CDR3 DNA sequence: TGCGCCAGCAGTGAACCAAGGGACAGGGGTGGGAATTCACCCCTCCACTTT. Amino acid sequence: CASSEPRDRGGNSPLHF.

The V call is TRBV28, the J call TRBJ2-2, with 9 positions matching TRBD1. Germline CDR1 is MDHEN and CDR2 is SYDVKM. The CDR3 loop spans 15 amino acids. V gave up 7 bases and J gave up 1 base; unmatched junction bases: 4. The CDR3 DNA is TGTGCCAGCACGAGACAGGGGGGGAACACCGGGGAGCTGTTTTTT. It is translated as CASTRQGGNTGELFF.

This chain connects TRBV11-2 to TRBJ1-2; D may be TRBD1 (5 bases). The germline CDR1 and CDR2 sequences are SGHAT and FQNNGV. V lost 3 bases, J lost 8 bases, and 13 bases lay in between. CDR3 length: 13 residues. CDR3 loop: CASSFGTSRGYTF. DNA of the CDR3: TGTGCCAGCAGCTTCGGGACTTCCAGGGGCTACACCTTC.

The gene calls are TRBV10-1 and TRBJ2-1; 10 bases are a match to TRBD1. Germline CDR1 reads WNHNN; CDR2 reads SYGVQD (reference sequence). The CDR3 is made up of 14 amino acids. With 7 bases clipped from V and 8 bases from J, the junction kept 8 bases outside the gene matches. This chain's CDR3 is CASKPGQGKDEQFF. In nucleotides, the CDR3 is TGCGCCAGCAAACCGGGACAGGGGAAGGATGAGCAGTTCTTC.

The chain combines TRBV24-1 with TRBJ2-3, with 7 positions matching TRBD1. Trimming took 6 bases from V and 3 from J; bases not matched to a gene: 2. The germline V gene has CDR1 KGHDR and CDR2 SFDVKD. The CDR3 length is 13 residues. CDR3 in amino acids: CATSTTGTDTQYF. DNA for the CDR3: TGTGCCACCAGTACGACAGGGACAGATACGCAGTATTTT.

This chain joins TRBV6-2 or TRBV6-3 and TRBJ1-5; TRBD1 is a possible D gene (5 bases). V lost 4 bases, J lost 4 bases, and 11 bases lay in between. Germline assignment: CDR1 MNHEY and CDR2 SVGEGT. This CDR3 comprises 14 residues. The CDR3 DNA reads as TGTGCCAGCAGTTGGGGGGGGAAGAATCAGCCCCAGCATTTT. Encoded protein: CASSWGGKNQPQHF.